This T cell receptor beta chain was identified in a study of blood T cells in healthy people across ages. About the research overall: About one barcoded beta molecule per two T cells was the capture yield of template switching. Whole-study results and caveats: Any changes in expanded clonotypes were possibly confounded, as donor CMV status remained unknown. A greater number of naive CD4+ cells and higher diversity distinguished long-lived donors from aged donors.

A second about 7 to 12 cycle PCR used barcoded and J-beta primers. TCRdb re-analysed the 5' RACE reads in MiXCR, keeping a single row per CDR3 protein. The sample lists 650,000 to 800,000 distinct CDR3 sequences; approximately 48% were seen once. In regard to this clonotype: As yet, its antigen is unknown.

The CDR3 sequence is 14 residues long. Germline-derived CDR1 and CDR2 are KGHDR and SFDVKD. After removal of 4 bases from V and 3 bases from J, the junction contained 4 bases not matched to a gene. This chain links TRBV24-1 with TRBJ2-5, with 7 bases lining up with TRBD1. The source is a man in his sixties in good health. The specimen was blood. The CDR3 DNA follows: TGTGCCACCAGTGAGGTAGGGGGCGAAGAGACCCAGTACTTC. Encoded protein: CATSEVGGEETQYF.